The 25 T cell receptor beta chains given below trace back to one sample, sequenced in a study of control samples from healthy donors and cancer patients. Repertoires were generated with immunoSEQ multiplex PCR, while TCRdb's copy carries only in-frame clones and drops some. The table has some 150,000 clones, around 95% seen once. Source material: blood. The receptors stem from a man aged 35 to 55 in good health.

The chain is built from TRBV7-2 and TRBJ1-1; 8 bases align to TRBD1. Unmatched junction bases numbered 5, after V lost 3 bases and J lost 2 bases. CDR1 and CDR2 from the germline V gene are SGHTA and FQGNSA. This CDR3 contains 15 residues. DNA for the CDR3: TGTGCCAGCAGCTTTGCAGGGGGCCTCAACACTGAAGCTTTCTTT. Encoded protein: CASSFAGGLNTEAFF.

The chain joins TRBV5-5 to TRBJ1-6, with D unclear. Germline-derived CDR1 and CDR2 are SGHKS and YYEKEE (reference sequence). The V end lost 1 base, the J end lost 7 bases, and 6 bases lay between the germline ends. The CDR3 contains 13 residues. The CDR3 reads CASSLQANSPLHF. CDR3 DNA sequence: TGTGCCAGCAGCTTGCAGGCCAATTCACCCCTCCACTTT.

The CDR3 loop is CASSLYMGQVSYEQYF. The DNA for the CDR3 is TGTGCCAGCAGTTTATACATGGGACAGGTGTCCTACGAGCAGTACTTC. The genes are TRBV28 and TRBJ2-7, with 8 positions matching TRBD1. Unmatched junction bases numbered 6, after V lost 1 base and J lost 1 base. CDR1 MDHEN and CDR2 SYDVKM come from the germline V gene. The CDR3 is 16 residues long.

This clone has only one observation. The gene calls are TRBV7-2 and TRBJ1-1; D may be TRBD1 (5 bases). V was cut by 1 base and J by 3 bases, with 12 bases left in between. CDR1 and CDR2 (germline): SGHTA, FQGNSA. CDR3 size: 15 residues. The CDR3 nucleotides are TGTGCCAGCAGCTTAGTGGGGGGGGGATACACTGAAGCTTTCTTT. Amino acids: CASSLVGGGYTEAFF.

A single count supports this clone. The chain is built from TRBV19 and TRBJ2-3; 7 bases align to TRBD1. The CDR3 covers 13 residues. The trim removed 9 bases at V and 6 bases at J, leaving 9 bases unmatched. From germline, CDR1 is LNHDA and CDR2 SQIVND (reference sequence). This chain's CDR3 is CASSTGLGDTQYF. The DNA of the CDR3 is TGTGCCAGCTCGACAGGGCTAGGCGATACGCAGTATTTT.

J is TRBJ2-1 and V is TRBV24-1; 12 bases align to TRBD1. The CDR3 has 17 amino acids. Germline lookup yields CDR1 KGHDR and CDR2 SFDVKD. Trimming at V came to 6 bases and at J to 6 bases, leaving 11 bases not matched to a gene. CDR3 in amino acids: CATSSGQGAPTGNEQFF. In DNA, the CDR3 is TGTGCCACCAGTTCGGGACAGGGGGCCCCCACGGGCAATGAGCAGTTCTTC.

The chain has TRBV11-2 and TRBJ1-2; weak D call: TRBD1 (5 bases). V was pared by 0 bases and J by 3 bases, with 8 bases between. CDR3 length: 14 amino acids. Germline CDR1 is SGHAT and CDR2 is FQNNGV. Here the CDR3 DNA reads TGTGCCAGCAGCTTAGACGGGGGGGACTATGGCTACACCTTC. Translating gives CASSLDGGDYGYTF. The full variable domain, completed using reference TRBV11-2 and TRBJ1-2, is EAGVAQSPRYKIIEKRQSVAFWCNPISGHATLYWYQQILGQGPKLLIQFQNNGVVDDSQLPKDRFSAERLKGVDSTLKIQPAKLEDSAVYLCASSLDGGDYGYTFGSGTRLTVV.

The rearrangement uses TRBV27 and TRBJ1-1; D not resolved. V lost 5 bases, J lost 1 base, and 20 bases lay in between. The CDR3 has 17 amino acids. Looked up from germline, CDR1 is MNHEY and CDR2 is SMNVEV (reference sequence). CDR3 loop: CASSPPKAGRPNTEAFF. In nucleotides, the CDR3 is TGTGCCAGCAGTCCACCTAAAGCGGGAAGGCCGAACACTGAAGCTTTCTTT.

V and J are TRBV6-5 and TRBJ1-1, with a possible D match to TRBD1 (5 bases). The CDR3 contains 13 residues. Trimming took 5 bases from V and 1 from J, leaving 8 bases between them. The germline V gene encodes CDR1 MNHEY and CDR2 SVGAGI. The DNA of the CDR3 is TGTGCCAGCAGTATCAGGGAGAACACTGAAGCTTTCTTT. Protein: CASSIRENTEAFF.

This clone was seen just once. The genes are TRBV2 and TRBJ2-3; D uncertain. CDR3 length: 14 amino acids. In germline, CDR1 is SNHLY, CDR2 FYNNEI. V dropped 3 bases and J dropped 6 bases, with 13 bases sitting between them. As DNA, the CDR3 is TGTGCCAGCAGTGATCCCCCTACCTTGGATACGCAGTATTTT. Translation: CASSDPPTLDTQYF.

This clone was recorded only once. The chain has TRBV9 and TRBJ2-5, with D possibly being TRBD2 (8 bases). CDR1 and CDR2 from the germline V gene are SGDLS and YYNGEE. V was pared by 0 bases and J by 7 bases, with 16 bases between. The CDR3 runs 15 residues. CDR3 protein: CASSVGGSGDRTQYF. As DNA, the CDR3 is TGTGCCAGCAGCGTAGGGGGTAGCGGGGACAGGACCCAGTACTTC.

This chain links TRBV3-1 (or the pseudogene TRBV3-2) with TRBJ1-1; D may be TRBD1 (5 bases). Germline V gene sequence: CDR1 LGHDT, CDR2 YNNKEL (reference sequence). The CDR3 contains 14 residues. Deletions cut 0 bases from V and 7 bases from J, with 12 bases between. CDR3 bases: TGTGCCAGCAGCCAAGATCTCAGGGAAAGTGAAGCTTTCTTT. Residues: CASSQDLRESEAFF.

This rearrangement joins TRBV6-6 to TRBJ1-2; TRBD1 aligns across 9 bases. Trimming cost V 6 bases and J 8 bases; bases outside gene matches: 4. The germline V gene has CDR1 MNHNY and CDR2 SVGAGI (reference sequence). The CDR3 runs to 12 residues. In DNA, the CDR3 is TGTGCCAGCAGCTCTACAGGGGGCGGCTACACCTTC. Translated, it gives CASSSTGGGYTF.

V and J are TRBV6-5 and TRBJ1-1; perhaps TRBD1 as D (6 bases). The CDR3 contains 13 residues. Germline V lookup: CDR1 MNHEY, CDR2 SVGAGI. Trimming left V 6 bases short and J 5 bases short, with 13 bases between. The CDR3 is CASSNREETEAFF. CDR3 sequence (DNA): TGTGCCAGCAGCAACAGGGAGGAAACTGAAGCTTTCTTT.

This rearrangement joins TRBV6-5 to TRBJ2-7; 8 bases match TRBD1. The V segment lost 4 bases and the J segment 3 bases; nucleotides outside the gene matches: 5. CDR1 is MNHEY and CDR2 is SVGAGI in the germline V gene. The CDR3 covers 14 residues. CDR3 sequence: CASSSGTGSYEQYF. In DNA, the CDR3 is TGTGCCAGCAGTTCCGGGACAGGAAGCTACGAGCAGTACTTC.

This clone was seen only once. The CDR3 DNA is TGTGCCAGCAGCTCTCAGACAGGGACGGGAAACACCATATATTTT. It codes for CASSSQTGTGNTIYF. This chain links TRBV7-8 with TRBJ1-3; TRBD1 matches at 7 bases. Germline-derived CDR1 and CDR2 are SGHVS and FQNEAQ. CDR3 length: 15 residues. V lost 4 bases and J lost 4; bases outside the gene matches: 7. The full variable domain, with the rest looked up from reference TRBV7-8 and TRBJ1-3, is GAGVSQSPRYKVAKRGQDVALRCDPISGHVSLFWYQQALGQGPEFLTYFQNEAQLDKSGLPSDRFFAERPEGSVSTLKIQRTQQEDSAVYLCASSSQTGTGNTIYFGEGSWLTVV.

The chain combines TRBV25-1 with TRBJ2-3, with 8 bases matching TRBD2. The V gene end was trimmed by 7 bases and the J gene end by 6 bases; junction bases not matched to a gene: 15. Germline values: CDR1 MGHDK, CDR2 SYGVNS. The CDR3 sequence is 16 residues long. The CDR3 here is CASTLTRGGEADTQYF. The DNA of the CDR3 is TGTGCCAGCACCCTAACTCGGGGGGGTGAAGCGGATACGCAGTATTTT.

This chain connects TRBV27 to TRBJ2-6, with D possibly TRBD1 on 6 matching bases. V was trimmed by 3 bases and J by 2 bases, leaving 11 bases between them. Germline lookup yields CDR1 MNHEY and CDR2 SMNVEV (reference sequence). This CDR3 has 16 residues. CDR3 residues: CASSFLPGAGANVLTF. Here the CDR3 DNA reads TGTGCCAGCAGTTTTCTCCCAGGGGCTGGGGCCAACGTCCTGACTTTC.

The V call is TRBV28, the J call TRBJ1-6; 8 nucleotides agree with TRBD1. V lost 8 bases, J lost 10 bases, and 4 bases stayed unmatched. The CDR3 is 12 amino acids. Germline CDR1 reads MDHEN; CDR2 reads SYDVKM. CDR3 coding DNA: TGTGCCAGCCGACAGGGGCGGTCACCCCTCCACTTT. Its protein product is CASRQGRSPLHF.

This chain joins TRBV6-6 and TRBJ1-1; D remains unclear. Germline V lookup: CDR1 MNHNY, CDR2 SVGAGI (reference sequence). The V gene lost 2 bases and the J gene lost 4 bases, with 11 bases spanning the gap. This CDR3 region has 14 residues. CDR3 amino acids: CASSYTVAGTEAFF. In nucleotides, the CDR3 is TGTGCCAGCAGTTACACGGTGGCGGGCACTGAAGCTTTCTTT.

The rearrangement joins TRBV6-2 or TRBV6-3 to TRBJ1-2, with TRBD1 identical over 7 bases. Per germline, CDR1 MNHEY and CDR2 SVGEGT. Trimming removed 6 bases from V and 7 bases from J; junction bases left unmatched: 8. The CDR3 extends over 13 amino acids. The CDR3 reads CASSSRQGAGYTF. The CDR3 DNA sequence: TGTGCCAGCAGCTCCCGACAGGGTGCTGGCTACACCTTC.

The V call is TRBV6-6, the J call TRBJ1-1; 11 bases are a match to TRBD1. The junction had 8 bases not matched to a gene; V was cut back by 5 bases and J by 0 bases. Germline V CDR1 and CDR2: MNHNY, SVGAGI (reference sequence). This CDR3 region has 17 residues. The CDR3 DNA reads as TGTGCCAGCAGTCAACGGGACAGGGGGTACATGAACACTGAAGCTTTCTTT. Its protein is CASSQRDRGYMNTEAFF.

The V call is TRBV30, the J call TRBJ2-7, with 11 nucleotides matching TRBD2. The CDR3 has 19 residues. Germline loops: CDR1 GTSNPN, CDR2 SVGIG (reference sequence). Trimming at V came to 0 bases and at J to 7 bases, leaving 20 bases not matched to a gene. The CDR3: CAWSVRAASGLAGGREQYF. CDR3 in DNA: TGTGCCTGGAGTGTACGCGCAGCCTCCGGGCTAGCGGGGGGTCGTGAGCAGTACTTC.

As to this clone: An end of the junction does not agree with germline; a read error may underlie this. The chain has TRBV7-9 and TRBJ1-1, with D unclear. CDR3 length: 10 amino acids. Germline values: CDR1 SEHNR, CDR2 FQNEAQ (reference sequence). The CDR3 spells CASSLSSLVF. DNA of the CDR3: TGTGCCAGCAGCTTAAGTTCGTTAGTCTTT. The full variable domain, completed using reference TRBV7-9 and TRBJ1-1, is DTGVSQNPRHKITKRGQNVTFRCDPISEHNRLYWYRQTLGQGPEFLTYFQNEAQLEKSRLLSDRFSAERPKGSFSTLEIQRTEQGDSAMYLCASSLSSLVFGQGTRLTVV.

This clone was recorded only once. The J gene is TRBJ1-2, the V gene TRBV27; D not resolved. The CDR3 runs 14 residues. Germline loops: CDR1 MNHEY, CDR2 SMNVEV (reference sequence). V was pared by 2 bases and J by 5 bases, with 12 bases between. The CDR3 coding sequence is TGTGCCAGCAGTTTAAATACATACCTATATGGCTACACCTTC. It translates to CASSLNTYLYGYTF.